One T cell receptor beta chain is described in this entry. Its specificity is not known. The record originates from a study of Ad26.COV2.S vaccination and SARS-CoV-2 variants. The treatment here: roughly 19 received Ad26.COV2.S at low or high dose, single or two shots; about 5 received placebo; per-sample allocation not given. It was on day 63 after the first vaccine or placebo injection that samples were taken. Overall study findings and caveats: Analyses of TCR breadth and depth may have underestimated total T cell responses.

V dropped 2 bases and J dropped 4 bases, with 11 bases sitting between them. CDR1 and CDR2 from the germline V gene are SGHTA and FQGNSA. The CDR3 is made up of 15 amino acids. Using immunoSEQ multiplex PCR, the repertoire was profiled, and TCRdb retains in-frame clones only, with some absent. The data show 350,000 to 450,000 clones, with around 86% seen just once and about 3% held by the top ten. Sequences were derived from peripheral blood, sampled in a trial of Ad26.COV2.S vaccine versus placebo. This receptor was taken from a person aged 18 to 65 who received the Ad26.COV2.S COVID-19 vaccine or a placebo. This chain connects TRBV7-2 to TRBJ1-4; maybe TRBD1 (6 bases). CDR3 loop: CASSLRGGYNEKLFF. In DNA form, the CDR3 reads TGTGCCAGCAGCTTAAGAGGGGGGTATAATGAAAAACTGTTTTTT.